The TCR beta chain under discussion was sequenced for a study of cytomegalovirus exposure and HLA in healthy donors. With 60 Vbeta and 13 Jbeta primers, the PCR was carried out. Some clones are missing from TCRdb's copy, which holds only in-frame ones; the method was immunoSEQ multiplex PCR. The repertoire holds 95,000 to 150,000 clones, with approximately 78% as singletons. Germline V gene lookup returns CDR1 SGHAT and CDR2 FQNNGV. Deletions cut 5 bases from V and 3 bases from J, with 4 bases between. There are 11 residues in the CDR3. The source of this sequence is a woman between 35 and 50 years old in good health and CMV-seronegative. The sample comprised PBMCs. The chain is built from TRBV11-2 and TRBJ1-1; no clear D. The CDR3 DNA follows: TGTGCCAGCAGCCCATACACTGAAGCTTTCTTT. Residues: CASSPYTEAFF.